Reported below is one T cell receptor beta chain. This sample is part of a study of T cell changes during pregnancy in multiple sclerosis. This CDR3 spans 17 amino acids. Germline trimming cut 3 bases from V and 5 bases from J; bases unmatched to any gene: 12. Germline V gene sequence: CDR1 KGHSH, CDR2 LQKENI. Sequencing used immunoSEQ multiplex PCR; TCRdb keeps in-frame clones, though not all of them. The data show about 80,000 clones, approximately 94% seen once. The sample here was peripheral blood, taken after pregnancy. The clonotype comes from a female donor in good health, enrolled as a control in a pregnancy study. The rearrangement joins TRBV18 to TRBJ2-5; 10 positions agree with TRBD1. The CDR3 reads CASSPRIGTGVLETQYF. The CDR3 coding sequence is TGTGCCAGCTCACCCCGTATTGGGACAGGGGTTTTGGAGACCCAGTACTTC.